The clone carrying this T cell receptor (beta chain) turned up a few times. Its antigen is undetermined. These data belong to a study of T cells after yellow fever vaccination. On the study more broadly: Preparation of the low-cell-number fractions used SMART-Seq v4 Ultra Low Input. Study findings and constraints: A weaker but faster secondary response was observed, peaking on day 5 versus 15. Reappearance after the booster was seen for most primary-vaccination clones, at 95% to 96% CD4 and 85% to 90% CD8.

V shed 3 bases and J shed 3 bases, with 5 bases lying between them. Per germline, CDR1 SEHNR and CDR2 FQNEAQ (reference sequence). The CDR3 consists of 12 residues. TCRdb re-called the 5' RACE reads with MiXCR, one entry per CDR3 protein. The sample consists of some 500,000 distinct CDR3 sequences, 13% of them appearing once. The specimen comprised PBMCs, sampled on the day of the yellow fever booster vaccination. The clonotype was recovered from a man aged 30 to 45 who received the YFV17D yellow fever vaccine. The rearrangement links TRBV7-9 to TRBJ2-5; no firm D call. The CDR3 sequence: CASSFVKETQYF. CDR3 DNA: TGTGCCAGCAGCTTTGTCAAAGAGACCCAGTACTTC. The full variable domain, completed using reference TRBV7-9 and TRBJ2-5, is DTGVSQNPRHKITKRGQNVTFRCDPISEHNRLYWYRQTLGQGPEFLTYFQNEAQLEKSRLLSDRFSAERPKGSFSTLEIQRTEQGDSAMYLCASSFVKETQYFGPGTRLLVL.